The clone carrying this TCR beta chain was seen a handful of times. Its antigen is still unknown. This record comes from a study of metastatic and nonmetastatic thyroid tumors. Study-level background: Repertoires from malignant and benign thyroid patients were compared across blood and tumor or nodule tissue. General study points: Benign nodules reportedly had significantly lower TCR beta diversity than malignant thyroid tumors in blood and tumor.

Thyroid surgery was performed in patients who had received no treatment beforehand. Germline CDR1 and CDR2: MNHEY and SMNVEV (reference sequence). CDR3 length equals 14 residues. V dropped 6 bases and J dropped 1 base, with 9 bases sitting between them. TCRdb used MiXCR to call clones anew from the PCR reads. The sample holds some 21,000 clones, approximately 9.9% seen once. Sequencing was performed on blood. V gene TRBV27 combines with J gene TRBJ2-2, with no clear D. This clonotype was obtained from a female donor with papillary thyroid cancer or a benign thyroid nodule (not recorded which). Some clones in this sample may be carry-over from other donors' samples. CDR3 amino acids: CASSEDRNTGELFF. In nucleotides, the CDR3 is TGTGCCAGCAGCGAAGACCGGAACACCGGGGAGCTGTTTTTT.